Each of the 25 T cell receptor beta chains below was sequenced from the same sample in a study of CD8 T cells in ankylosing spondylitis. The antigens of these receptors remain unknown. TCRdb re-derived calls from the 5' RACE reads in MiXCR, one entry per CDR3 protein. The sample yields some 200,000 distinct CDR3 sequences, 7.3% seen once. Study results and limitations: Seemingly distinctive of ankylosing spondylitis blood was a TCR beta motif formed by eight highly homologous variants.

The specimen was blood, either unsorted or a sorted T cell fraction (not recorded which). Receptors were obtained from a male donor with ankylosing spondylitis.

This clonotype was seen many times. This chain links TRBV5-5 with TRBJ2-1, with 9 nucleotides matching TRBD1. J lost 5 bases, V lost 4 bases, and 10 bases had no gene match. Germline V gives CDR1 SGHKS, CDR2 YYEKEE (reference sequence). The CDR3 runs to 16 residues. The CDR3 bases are TGTGCCAGCAGCGCATTTGGGACAGGGATCGACAATGAGCAGTTCTTC. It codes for CASSAFGTGIDNEQFF.

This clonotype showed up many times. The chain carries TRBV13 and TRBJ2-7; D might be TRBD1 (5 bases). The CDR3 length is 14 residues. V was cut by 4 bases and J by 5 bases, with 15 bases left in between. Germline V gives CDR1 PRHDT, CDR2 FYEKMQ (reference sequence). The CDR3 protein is CASSYQGAVNEQYF. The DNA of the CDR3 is TGTGCCAGCAGCTACCAGGGTGCTGTGAACGAGCAGTACTTC.

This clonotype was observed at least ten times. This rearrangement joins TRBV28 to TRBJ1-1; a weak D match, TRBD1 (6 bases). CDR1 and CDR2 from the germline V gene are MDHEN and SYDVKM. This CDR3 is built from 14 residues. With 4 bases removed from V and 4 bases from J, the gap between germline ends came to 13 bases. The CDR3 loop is CASSYNRVSTEAFF. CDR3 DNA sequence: TGTGCCAGCAGTTATAACAGGGTTAGCACTGAAGCTTTCTTT.

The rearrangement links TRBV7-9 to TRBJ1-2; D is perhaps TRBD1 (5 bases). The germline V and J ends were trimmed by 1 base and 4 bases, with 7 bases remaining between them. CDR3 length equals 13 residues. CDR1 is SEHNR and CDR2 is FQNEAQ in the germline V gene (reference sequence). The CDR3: CASSLGTTYGYTF. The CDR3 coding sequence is TGTGCCAGCAGCTTAGGGACAACCTATGGCTACACCTTC.

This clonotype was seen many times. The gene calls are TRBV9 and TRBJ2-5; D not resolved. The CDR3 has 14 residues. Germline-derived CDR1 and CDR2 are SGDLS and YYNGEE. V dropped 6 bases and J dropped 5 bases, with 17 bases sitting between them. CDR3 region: CASIKDPPRETQYF. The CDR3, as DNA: TGTGCCAGCATCAAGGACCCCCCGAGGGAGACCCAGTACTTC.

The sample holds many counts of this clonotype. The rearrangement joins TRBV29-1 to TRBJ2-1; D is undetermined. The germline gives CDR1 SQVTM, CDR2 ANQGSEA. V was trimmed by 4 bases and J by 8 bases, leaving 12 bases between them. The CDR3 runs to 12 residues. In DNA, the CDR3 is TGCAGCGTTGTTCGACCTTTTGATGAGCAGTTCTTC. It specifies CSVVRPFDEQFF.

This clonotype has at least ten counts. The CDR3 region has the DNA TGTGCCAGCAGGCGACCGGGACAGGCCTACAATGAGCAGTTCTTC. Its translation is CASRRPGQAYNEQFF. J is TRBJ2-1 and V is TRBV7-2, with 8 bases identical to TRBD1. V dropped 6 bases and J dropped 2; count of bases not matched to a gene: 6. This CDR3 has 15 amino acids. In germline, CDR1 is SGHTA, CDR2 FQGNSA.

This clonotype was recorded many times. CDR3 region: CSVELVGANEQFF. CDR3 in DNA: TGCAGCGTTGAGCTGGTCGGAGCAAATGAGCAGTTCTTC. V is TRBV29-1 and J is TRBJ2-1; D gene uncertain. Germline V lookup: CDR1 SQVTM, CDR2 ANQGSEA. CDR3 length equals 13 residues. Trimming took off 3 bases at V and 7 bases at J, with 13 bases between the two ends.

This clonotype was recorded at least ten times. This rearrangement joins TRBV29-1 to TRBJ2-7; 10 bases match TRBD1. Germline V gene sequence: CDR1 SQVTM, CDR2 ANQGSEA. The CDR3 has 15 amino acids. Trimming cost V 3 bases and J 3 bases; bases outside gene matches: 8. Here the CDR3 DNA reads TGCAGCGTTGACCCCCGGGACAGGGGTTTCTACGAGCAGTACTTC. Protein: CSVDPRDRGFYEQYF.

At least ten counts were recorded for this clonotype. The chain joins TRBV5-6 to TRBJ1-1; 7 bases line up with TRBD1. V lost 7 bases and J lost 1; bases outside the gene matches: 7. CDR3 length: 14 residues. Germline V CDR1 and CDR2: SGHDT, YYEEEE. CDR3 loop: CASVRGTENTEAFF. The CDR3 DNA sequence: TGTGCCAGCGTCCGTGGGACAGAGAACACTGAAGCTTTCTTT.

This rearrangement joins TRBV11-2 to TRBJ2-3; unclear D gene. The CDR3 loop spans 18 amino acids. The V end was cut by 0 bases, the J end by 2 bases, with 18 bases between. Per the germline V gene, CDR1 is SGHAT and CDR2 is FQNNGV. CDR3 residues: CASSLDAPPEILTDTQYF. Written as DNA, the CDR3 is TGTGCCAGCAGCTTAGATGCGCCACCTGAGATTCTCACAGATACGCAGTATTTT.

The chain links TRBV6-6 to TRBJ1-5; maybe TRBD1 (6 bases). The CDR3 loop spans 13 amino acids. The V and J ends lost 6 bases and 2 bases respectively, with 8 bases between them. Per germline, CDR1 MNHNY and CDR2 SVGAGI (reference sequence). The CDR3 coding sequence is TGTGCCAGCAGATCAGGGGGCAATCAGCCCCAGCATTTT. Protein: CASRSGGNQPQHF.

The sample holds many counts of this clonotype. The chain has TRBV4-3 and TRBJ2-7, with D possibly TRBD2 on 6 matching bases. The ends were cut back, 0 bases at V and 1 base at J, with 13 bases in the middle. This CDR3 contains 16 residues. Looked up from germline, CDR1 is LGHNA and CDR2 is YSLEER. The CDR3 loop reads CASSQDVGLASYEQYF. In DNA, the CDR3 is TGCGCCAGCAGCCAAGATGTTGGCCTAGCGTCCTACGAGCAGTACTTC.

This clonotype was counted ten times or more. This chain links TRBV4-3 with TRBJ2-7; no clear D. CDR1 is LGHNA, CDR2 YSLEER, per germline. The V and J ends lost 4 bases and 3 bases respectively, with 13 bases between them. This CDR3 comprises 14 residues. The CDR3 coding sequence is TGCGCCAGCAGCCCCGGTCCACTCTTCTACGAGCAGTACTTC. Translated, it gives CASSPGPLFYEQYF.

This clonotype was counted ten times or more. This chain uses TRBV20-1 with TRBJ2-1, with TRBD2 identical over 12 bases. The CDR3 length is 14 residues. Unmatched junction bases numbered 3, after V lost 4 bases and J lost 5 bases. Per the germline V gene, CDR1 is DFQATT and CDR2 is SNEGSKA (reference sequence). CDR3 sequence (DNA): TGCAGTGCTACTCTAGCGGGAGGGCACAATGAGCAGTTCTTC. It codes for CSATLAGGHNEQFF.

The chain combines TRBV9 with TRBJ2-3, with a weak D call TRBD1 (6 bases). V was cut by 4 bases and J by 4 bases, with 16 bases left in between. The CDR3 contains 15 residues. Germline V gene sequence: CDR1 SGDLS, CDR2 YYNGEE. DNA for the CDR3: TGTGCCAGCAGCTCTACAGGGTCTACCTCAGATACGCAGTATTTT. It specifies CASSSTGSTSDTQYF.

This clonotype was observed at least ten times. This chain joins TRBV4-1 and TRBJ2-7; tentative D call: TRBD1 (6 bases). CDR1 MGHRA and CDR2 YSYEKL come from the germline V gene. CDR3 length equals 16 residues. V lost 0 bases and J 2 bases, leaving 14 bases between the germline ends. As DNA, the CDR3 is TGCGCCAGCAGCCAAGAGTGGGGGCAGCAGACCTACGAGCAGTACTTC. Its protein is CASSQEWGQQTYEQYF.

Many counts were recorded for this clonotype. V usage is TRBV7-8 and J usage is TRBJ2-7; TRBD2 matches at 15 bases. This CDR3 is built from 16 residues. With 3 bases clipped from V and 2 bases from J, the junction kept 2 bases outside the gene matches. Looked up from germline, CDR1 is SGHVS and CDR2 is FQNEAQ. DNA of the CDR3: TGTGCCAGCAGCTTGGGACTAGCGGGAGGACCCTACGAGCAGTACTTC. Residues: CASSLGLAGGPYEQYF. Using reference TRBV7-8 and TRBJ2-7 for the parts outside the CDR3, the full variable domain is GAGVSQSPRYKVAKRGQDVALRCDPISGHVSLFWYQQALGQGPEFLTYFQNEAQLDKSGLPSDRFFAERPEGSVSTLKIQRTQQEDSAVYLCASSLGLAGGPYEQYFGPGTRLTVT.

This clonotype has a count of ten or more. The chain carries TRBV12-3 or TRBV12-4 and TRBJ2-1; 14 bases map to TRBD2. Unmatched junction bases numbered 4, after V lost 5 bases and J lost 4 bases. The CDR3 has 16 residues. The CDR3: CASSRLAGGRYNEQFF. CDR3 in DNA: TGTGCCAGCAGTCGACTAGCGGGGGGGCGTTACAATGAGCAGTTCTTC.

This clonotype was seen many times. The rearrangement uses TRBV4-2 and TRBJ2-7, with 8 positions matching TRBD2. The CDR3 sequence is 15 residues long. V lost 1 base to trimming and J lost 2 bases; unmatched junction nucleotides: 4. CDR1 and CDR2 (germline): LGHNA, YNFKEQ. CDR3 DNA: TGTGCCAGCAGCCAAGGAACGGGAGGGCCCTACGAGCAGTACTTC. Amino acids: CASSQGTGGPYEQYF.

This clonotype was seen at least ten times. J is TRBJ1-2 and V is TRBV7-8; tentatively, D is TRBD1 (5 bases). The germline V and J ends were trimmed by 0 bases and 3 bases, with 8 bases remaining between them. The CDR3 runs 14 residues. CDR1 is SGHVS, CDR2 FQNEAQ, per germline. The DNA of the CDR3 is TGTGCCAGCAGCTTAGCGGGCAGGGACTATGGCTACACCTTC. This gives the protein CASSLAGRDYGYTF.

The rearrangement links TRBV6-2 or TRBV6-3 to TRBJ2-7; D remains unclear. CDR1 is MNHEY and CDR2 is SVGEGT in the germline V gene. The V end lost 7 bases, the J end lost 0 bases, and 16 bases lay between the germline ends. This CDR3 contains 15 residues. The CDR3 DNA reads TGTGCCAGCACTGATGGTCGTCTCAGCTCCTACGAGCAGTACTTC. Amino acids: CASTDGRLSSYEQYF.

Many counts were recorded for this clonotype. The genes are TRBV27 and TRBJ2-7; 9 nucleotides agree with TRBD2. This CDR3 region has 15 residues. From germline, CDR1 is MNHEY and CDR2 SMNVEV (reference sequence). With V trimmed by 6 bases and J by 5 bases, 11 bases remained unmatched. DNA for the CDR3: TGTGCCAGCAGCCCCCTTCCGGCGGGAGGGGACGAGCAGTACTTC. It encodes CASSPLPAGGDEQYF.

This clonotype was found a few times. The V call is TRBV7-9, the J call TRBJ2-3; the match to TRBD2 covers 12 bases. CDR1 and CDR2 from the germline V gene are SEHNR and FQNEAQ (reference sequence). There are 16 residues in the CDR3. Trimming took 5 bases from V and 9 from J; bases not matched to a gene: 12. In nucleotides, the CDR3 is TGTGCCAGCAGCGGAAGGACTAGCGGGGCCCGGGAGACGCAGTATTTT. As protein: CASSGRTSGARETQYF.

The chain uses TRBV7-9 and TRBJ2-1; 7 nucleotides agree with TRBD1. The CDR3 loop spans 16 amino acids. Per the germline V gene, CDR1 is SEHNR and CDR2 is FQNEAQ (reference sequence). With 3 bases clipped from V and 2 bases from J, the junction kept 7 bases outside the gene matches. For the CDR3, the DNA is TGTGCCAGCAGCTTCGCCGGACAGGAGCCCTACAATGAGCAGTTCTTC. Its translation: CASSFAGQEPYNEQFF.